This TCR beta chain was sequenced for a study of vaccination and CD4 T cells after COVID-19. Turning to the study itself: For three convalescent patients, sampling occurred both at day 14 and at days 161 to 241 after vaccination. SARS-CoV-2, HCoV-NL63, HCoV-OC43 and HCoV-229E supplied the overlapping spike peptides used to stimulate cells. Regarding the study as a whole: Of the reactive clones in convalescent patients, a median 86.3% showed up only post-vaccination.

Cultured CD4+ T-cell DNA underwent Oncomine TCR Beta short-read sequencing. MiXCR, run by TCRdb on the PCR reads, gives a single entry per CDR3 protein. In the table there are about 16,000 distinct CDR3 sequences, approximately 50% of which are singletons. V shed 4 bases and J 6 bases; nucleotides not matched to a gene: 6. Germline-derived CDR1 and CDR2 are LNHDA and SQIVND (reference sequence). This CDR3 spans 14 amino acids. Points on this clonotype: Antigen: not known.

The time point denotes: late sampling 161 to 241 days after vaccination in a few convalescent patients. Treatment described: approximately nine-day PBMC culture with coronavirus spike peptide pools or control peptides (ViraFEST assay). ViraFEST used peptide pools to expand antigen-specific T cells before TCR sequencing. The genes are TRBV19 and TRBJ2-1, with 7 bases identical to TRBD2. This receptor was identified in a human donor who had recovered from COVID-19. This specimen consisted of CD4+ T cells from blood, cultured in vitro, obtained about 7 months after SARS-CoV-2 vaccination. The CDR3 DNA sequence: TGTGCCAGTAGTACTAGCGGCCTTTCCAATGAGCAGTTCTTC. Translating gives CASSTSGLSNEQFF.